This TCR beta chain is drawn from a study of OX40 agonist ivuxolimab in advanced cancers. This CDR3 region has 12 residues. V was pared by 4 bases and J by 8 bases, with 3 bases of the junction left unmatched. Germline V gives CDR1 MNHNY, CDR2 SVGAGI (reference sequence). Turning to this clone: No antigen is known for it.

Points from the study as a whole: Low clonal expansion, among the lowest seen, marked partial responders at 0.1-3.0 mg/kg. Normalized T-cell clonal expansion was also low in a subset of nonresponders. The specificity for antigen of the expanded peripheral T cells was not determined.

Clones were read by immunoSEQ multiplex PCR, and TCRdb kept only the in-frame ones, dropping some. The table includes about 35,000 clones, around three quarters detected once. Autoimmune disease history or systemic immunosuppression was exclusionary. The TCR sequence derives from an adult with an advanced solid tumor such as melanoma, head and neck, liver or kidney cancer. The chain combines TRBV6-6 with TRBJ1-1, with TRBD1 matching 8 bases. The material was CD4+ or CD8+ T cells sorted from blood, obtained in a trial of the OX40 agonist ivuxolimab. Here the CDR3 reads CASSSRTGEAFF. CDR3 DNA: TGTGCCAGCAGTTCCCGGACAGGGGAAGCTTTCTTT.